This is a list of T cell receptor beta chains from one sample in a study of blood T cell repertoires in COVID-19. Clones were read by immunoSEQ multiplex PCR, and TCRdb kept only the in-frame ones, dropping some. There are about 230,000 clones in the sample; 87% occur only once, and roughly 10% lies in the top ten. The sample consisted of PBMCs or T cells enriched from blood (not recorded which). These receptors all stem from a man aged 25 to 40 who had recovered from COVID-19. CDR3s include the opening cysteine and the closing phenylalanine or tryptophan. Fields, in order: V gene, clone size, D gene, J gene, CDR3 protein, CDR3 DNA. D genes are given only for firm matches. Not every row has a clone size; where given, it reads once, few, many or a size class.

>TRBV28|-|-|TRBJ2-3
CASGPLDTQYF
TGTGCCAGCGGCCCTTTAGATACGCAGTATTTT
>TRBV24-1|-|TRBD1|TRBJ1-1
CATRTGSREAFF
TGTGCCACCAGGACAGGGTCAAGGGAGGCTTTCTTT
>TRBV4-1|few|-|TRBJ1-5
CASSQAQISNQPQHF
TGCGCCAGCAGCCAAGCCCAGATTAGCAATCAGCCCCAGCATTTT
>TRBV7-2|-|TRBD2|TRBJ2-5
CASSVSGSNVETQYF
TGTGCCAGCAGCGTTAGCGGGAGCAACGTAGAGACCCAGTACTTC
>TRBV30|-|TRBD2|TRBJ2-5
CAWSGLARTQYF
TGTGCCTGGAGTGGACTAGCCCGGACCCAGTACTTC
>TRBV30|-|-|TRBJ2-5
CAWSSSFETQYF
TGTGCCTGGAGTTCTAGCTTCGAGACCCAGTACTTC
>TRBV14|-|TRBD1|TRBJ2-1
CASSQGVTGEHEQFF
TGTGCCAGCAGCCAAGGGGTGACAGGGGAACATGAGCAGTTCTTC
>TRBV19|-|TRBD1|TRBJ2-2
CASSTPTLQGAGELFF
TGTGCCAGTAGTACACCGACCTTACAGGGGGCTGGGGAGCTGTTTTTT
>TRBV28|-|TRBD2|TRBJ2-1
CASSLMGLAYNEQFF
TGTGCCAGCAGTCTTATGGGACTAGCCTACAATGAGCAGTTCTTC
>TRBV7-9|-|-|TRBJ1-3
CASSDGTTHF
TGTGCCAGCAGCGACGGGACTACCCATTTT
>TRBV19|-|TRBD2|TRBJ2-1
CASSSPSGLYNEQFF
TGTGCCAGTAGTTCTCCTAGCGGCCTGTACAATGAGCAGTTCTTC
>TRBV7-2|-|-|TRBJ1-2
CASTHSGANGYTF
TGTGCCAGCACTCATAGTGGGGCAAATGGCTACACCTTC
>TRBV6-5|-|-|TRBJ2-6
CASSHTGSGANVLTF
TGTGCCAGCAGCCACACAGGGTCTGGGGCCAACGTCCTGACTTTC
>TRBV30|-|-|TRBJ1-2
CAWSVRAGVGYTF
TGTGCCTGGAGTGTAAGGGCAGGGGTTGGCTACACCTTC
>TRBV19|-|-|TRBJ2-7
CASSIGGGPRYF
TGTGCCAGTAGTATAGGAGGCGGCCCTAGGTACTTC
>TRBV4-1|-|-|TRBJ2-7
CASSQVQGPGYEQYF
TGCGCCAGCAGCCAAGTACAGGGACCCGGCTACGAGCAGTACTTC
>TRBV9|-|TRBD2|TRBJ2-5
CASSVEPGRLAGQETQYF
TGTGCCAGCAGCGTTGAACCCGGCAGACTAGCGGGGCAAGAGACCCAGTACTTC
>TRBV6-5|-|-|TRBJ1-2
CASSEGQGNYGYTF
TGTGCCAGTTCAGAGGGCCAGGGGAACTATGGCTACACCTTC
>TRBV27|-|-|TRBJ2-3
CASSLGRGSDTQYF
TGTGCCAGCAGTTTGGGCAGGGGTTCAGATACGCAGTATTTT
>TRBV27|-|-|TRBJ2-2
CASSLSRGGTGELFF
TGTGCCAGCAGTTTATCGAGGGGAGGCACCGGGGAGCTGTTTTTT
>TRBV6-5|-|-|TRBJ1-4
CASSYSTGSNEKLFF
TGTGCCAGCAGTTACTCGACAGGAAGTAATGAAAAACTGTTTTTT
>TRBV2|-|-|TRBJ2-7
CASRVGTNRIYEQYF
TGTGCCAGCAGGGTCGGGACAAATCGGATCTACGAGCAGTACTTC
>TRBV30|-|-|TRBJ2-3
CAWSRSDTQYF
TGTGCCTGGAGCCGTTCAGATACGCAGTATTTT
>TRBV7-8|-|-|TRBJ2-2
CASSLVPAVTRYYTGELFF
TGTGCCAGCAGCTTAGTTCCCGCTGTTACGCGGTACTACACCGGGGAGCTGTTTTTT
>TRBV4-1|-|-|TRBJ1-2
CASSQVRGRQDYGYTF
TGCGCCAGCAGCCAAGTGCGTGGTAGACAGGACTATGGCTACACCTTC
>TRBV30|once|TRBD1|TRBJ1-2
CAWSRQGSYGYTF
TGTGCCTGGAGTAGACAGGGGAGCTATGGCTACACCTTC
>TRBV7-2|-|TRBD1|TRBJ1-2
CAGTGGGSNYGYTF
TGTGCCGGGACAGGGGGTGGATCAAACTATGGCTACACCTTC
>TRBV6-5|-|TRBD2|TRBJ2-2
CASSLAGDGGELFF
TGTGCCAGCAGTCTAGCGGGAGACGGTGGGGAGCTGTTTTTT
>TRBV7-9|few|TRBD1|TRBJ2-1
CASTGTGANEQFF
TGTGCCAGCACCGGGACAGGGGCCAATGAGCAGTTCTTC
>TRBV27|-|-|TRBJ2-7
CASSLSILSYEQYF
TGTGCCAGCAGTTTATCGATACTATCTTACGAGCAGTACTTC
>TRBV7-2|-|-|TRBJ1-3
CASSPTGSGNTIYF
TGTGCCAGCAGCCCTACAGGCTCTGGAAACACCATATATTTT
>TRBV30|-|-|TRBJ2-5
CAMEVGTQYF
TGTGCCATGGAGGTTGGTACCCAGTACTTC
>TRBV7-8|-|TRBD2|TRBJ2-1
CASSFWTSGSRNEQFF
TGTGCCAGCAGCTTTTGGACTAGCGGGAGTAGGAATGAGCAGTTCTTC
>TRBV9|-|-|TRBJ1-1
CASSVRGGSNLNTEAFF
TGTGCCAGCAGCGTTAGGGGAGGTAGCAACTTGAACACTGAAGCTTTCTTT
>TRBV28|-|-|TRBJ2-7
CAIQGHEQYF
TGTGCCATCCAGGGTCACGAGCAGTACTTC
>TRBV7-8|-|TRBD1|TRBJ1-2
CASSTGTARNYGYTF
TGTGCCAGCAGTACCGGGACAGCACGTAACTATGGCTACACCTTC
>TRBV7-6|-|-|TRBJ1-4
CASSKRGGTDEKLFF
TGTGCCAGCAGCAAAAGGGGAGGGACCGACGAAAAACTGTTTTTT
>TRBV7-9|-|TRBD2|TRBJ2-3
CASSLILKAGGRSDTQYF
TGTGCCAGCAGCTTAATCCTGAAAGCGGGAGGACGGTCGGATACGCAGTATTTT
>TRBV3-1/TRBV3-2|-|-|TRBJ2-1
CASSQGGYNEQFF
TGTGCCAGCAGCCAAGGAGGGTACAATGAGCAGTTCTTC
>TRBV6-2/TRBV6-3|-|TRBD1|TRBJ1-1
CASSGWDRGLTEAFF
TGTGCCAGCAGCGGATGGGACAGGGGGCTGACTGAAGCTTTCTTT
>TRBV27|-|-|TRBJ2-2
CASSLQGYNTGELFF
TGTGCCAGCAGTTTGCAGGGGTACAATACCGGGGAGCTGTTTTTT
>TRBV29-1|-|-|TRBJ2-1
CSVPRTGNEQFF
TGCAGCGTCCCTAGGACTGGGAATGAGCAGTTCTTC
>TRBV5-5|-|TRBD1|TRBJ1-5
CASSLVFRGADSNQPQHF
TGTGCCAGCAGCTTGGTATTCAGGGGGGCCGATAGCAATCAGCCCCAGCATTTT
>TRBV5-1|-|TRBD1|TRBJ2-2
CASSRDRSNTGELFF
TGCGCCAGCAGCCGGGACAGGTCGAACACCGGGGAGCTGTTTTTT
>TRBV6-6|-|TRBD1|TRBJ1-1
CASSLTSGTVNTEAFF
TGTGCCAGCAGCCTCACCTCCGGGACAGTGAACACTGAAGCTTTCTTT
>TRBV28|-|TRBD2|TRBJ2-5
CASSPRGGGETQYF
TGTGCCAGCAGTCCCCGGGGGGGCGGTGAGACCCAGTACTTC
>TRBV19|-|-|TRBJ2-3
CASTPGTYGQDTQYF
TGTGCCAGTACCCCGGGGACATACGGCCAGGATACGCAGTATTTT